One and the same sample provided the 28 T cell receptor beta chains below, sequenced in a study of cytomegalovirus exposure and HLA in healthy donors. A multiplex PCR was run with 60 Vbeta primers and 13 Jbeta primers. The repertoire was sequenced with immunoSEQ multiplex PCR; TCRdb's copy has only in-frame clones and lacks some. The sample lists 200,000 or so clones, roughly 80% occurring once. The source material was PBMCs. The receptors come from a man aged 25-40 years in good health and CMV-seronegative.

The chain carries TRBV9 and TRBJ2-5; D perhaps matches TRBD1 (6 bases). The DNA end is more similar to TRBJ2-7, so the J call may be wrong. This CDR3 contains 15 residues. Germline CDR1 and CDR2: SGDLS and YYNGEE. The CDR3 protein is CASSVGGHETYEQYF. The DNA of the CDR3 is TGTGCCAGCAGCGTAGGGGGACATGAGACCTACGAGCAGTACTTC.

The chain has TRBV7-2 and TRBJ2-2; D gene unclear. Germline V gene sequence: CDR1 SGHTA, CDR2 FQGNSA. The CDR3 contains 14 residues. V was cut by 1 base and J by 4 bases, with 7 bases left in between. The CDR3 here is CASSLDRSTGELFF. The CDR3 region has the DNA TGTGCCAGCAGCTTAGACAGAAGCACCGGGGAGCTGTTTTTT.

In this sample, this clone turned up a few times. The chain has TRBV20-1 and TRBJ1-2; D gene ambiguous. The CDR3 is 11 amino acids. V lost 8 bases, J lost 8 bases, and 15 bases lay in between. Germline V gene data show CDR1 as DFQATT and CDR2 as SNEGSKA (reference sequence). CDR3 loop: CSSDSNGGYTF. CDR3 coding DNA: TGCAGTTCGGACTCAAATGGGGGCTACACCTTC.

The chain uses TRBV6-5 and TRBJ2-3; 10 bases line up with TRBD1. From germline, CDR1 is MNHEY and CDR2 SVGAGI. V lost 0 bases and J lost 7; bases outside the gene matches: 4. This CDR3 region has 15 residues. DNA of the CDR3: TGTGCCAGCAGTTACTCCGGACAGGGGGTGTATACGCAGTATTTT. It codes for CASSYSGQGVYTQYF.

This chain uses TRBV2 with TRBJ2-1; 7 bases are a match to TRBD2. The CDR3 has 15 amino acids. J gave up 4 bases and V 7 bases, and 10 bases lay outside the gene matches. Germline assignment: CDR1 SNHLY and CDR2 FYNNEI. The CDR3 protein is CASTLGWGGYNEQFF. The CDR3 nucleotides are TGTGCCAGCACCCTCGGATGGGGGGGGTACAATGAGCAGTTCTTC.

This clone was detected once. This chain joins TRBV11-2 and TRBJ1-1, with 8 bases lining up with TRBD1. This CDR3 spans 14 amino acids. The V gene end was trimmed by 2 bases and the J gene end by 2 bases; junction bases not matched to a gene: 1. In germline, CDR1 is SGHAT, CDR2 FQNNGV. The CDR3 DNA sequence: TGTGCCAGCAGCTTACAGGGGGCTAACACTGAAGCTTTCTTT. Translating it yields CASSLQGANTEAFF.

The rearrangement uses TRBV5-6 and TRBJ1-5; D may be TRBD1 (6 bases). Germline CDR1 reads SGHDT; CDR2 reads YYEEEE. The V and J ends lost 1 base and 9 bases respectively, with 20 bases between them. The CDR3 length is 16 residues. CDR3 DNA sequence: TGTGCCAGCAGCTTGAGGACAGACCGAGGTCATTCGCCCCAGCATTTT. Residues: CASSLRTDRGHSPQHF.

The chain couples TRBV19 to TRBJ1-4, with 7 positions matching TRBD1. In germline, CDR1 is LNHDA, CDR2 SQIVND (reference sequence). The CDR3 loop spans 14 amino acids. The V and J ends lost 9 bases and 5 bases, in that order; junction bases with no gene match: 9. CDR3: CASRDRALNEKLFF. In DNA form, the CDR3 reads TGTGCCAGCCGCGACAGGGCGTTAAATGAAAAACTGTTTTTT.

The V gene is TRBV9, the J gene TRBJ2-3; perhaps TRBD1 as D (6 bases). Looked up from germline, CDR1 is SGDLS and CDR2 is YYNGEE. V lost 4 bases, J lost 0 bases, and 12 bases lay in between. This CDR3 comprises 15 residues. This chain's CDR3 is CASSPGGGSTDTQYF. The CDR3 DNA follows: TGTGCCAGCAGCCCAGGTGGGGGCAGCACAGATACGCAGTATTTT.

The chain couples TRBV6-5 to TRBJ1-2, with 8 bases that match TRBD1. Per germline, CDR1 MNHEY and CDR2 SVGAGI. V gave up 6 bases and J gave up 6 bases; unmatched junction bases: 6. CDR3 size: 13 residues. This CDR3 is CASRSTGGHGYTF. In DNA form, the CDR3 reads TGTGCCAGCAGGTCTACAGGGGGGCATGGCTACACCTTC.

This rearrangement joins TRBV7-9 to TRBJ2-3; 7 bases match TRBD1. The CDR3 is made up of 16 amino acids. Germline V gives CDR1 SEHNR, CDR2 FQNEAQ (reference sequence). V lost 5 bases and J lost 4; bases outside the gene matches: 12. The CDR3 here is CASSPPRDSASDTQYF. The DNA for the CDR3 is TGTGCCAGCAGCCCACCAAGGGACAGTGCTTCAGATACGCAGTATTTT.

In this sample, this clone turned up once. The CDR3 nucleotides read TGTGCCAGCAGCGTAACTAGCGGGGGGAACACCGGGGAGCTGTTTTTT. Its translation: CASSVTSGGNTGELFF. This chain connects TRBV9 to TRBJ2-2, with TRBD2 matching 11 bases. The CDR3 loop spans 16 amino acids. CDR1 and CDR2 from the germline V gene are SGDLS and YYNGEE. The V segment lost 1 base and the J segment 1 base; nucleotides outside the gene matches: 0.

The chain is built from TRBV7-2 and TRBJ1-5, with D possibly matching TRBD1 (5 bases). V was clipped by 3 bases and J by 2 bases, with 11 bases between them. Germline V CDR1 and CDR2: SGHTA, FQGNSA. CDR3 length equals 15 residues. This CDR3 is CASSLGDSRNQPQHF. DNA of the CDR3: TGTGCCAGCAGCTTGGGCGACAGCCGCAATCAGCCCCAGCATTTT.

This clone was detected once. One end of the junction does not line up with germline, which may come from a read error. V usage is TRBV4-1 and J usage is TRBJ1-5; D is perhaps TRBD1 (5 bases). Germline CDR1 and CDR2: MGHRA and YSYEKL. The CDR3 covers 16 residues. The CDR3 is CASGQEGEGSNQPQHF. CDR3 DNA sequence: TGCGCCAGCGGCCAAGAAGGGGAGGGGAGCAATCAGCCCCAGCATTTT.

The chain links TRBV6-5 to TRBJ1-4, with a possible D match to TRBD1 (5 bases). CDR3 length: 15 amino acids. CDR1 is MNHEY, CDR2 SVGAGI, per germline. V gave up 5 bases and J gave up 8 bases, with 18 bases separating them. The CDR3 DNA reads TGTGCCAGCAGTCCTCGGGGGGAGGCGTGGGAAAAACTGTTTTTT. The encoded protein is CASSPRGEAWEKLFF.

The chain is built from TRBV6-5 and TRBJ1-1; D uncertain. Trimming stripped 5 bases from V and 1 base from J, with 11 bases between. From germline, CDR1 is MNHEY and CDR2 SVGAGI. This CDR3 contains 14 residues. DNA of the CDR3: TGTGCCAGCAGTCCACAGCAACCGAACACTGAAGCTTTCTTT. Amino acid sequence: CASSPQQPNTEAFF.

There are a few counts of this clone. The rearrangement uses TRBV6-6 and TRBJ2-3, with 13 nucleotides matching TRBD2. The germline V gene encodes CDR1 MNHNY and CDR2 SVGAGI (reference sequence). This CDR3 region has 15 residues. V lost 7 bases, J lost 5 bases, and 6 bases stayed unmatched. CDR3 amino acids: CASTRLAGGRDTQYF. CDR3 sequence (DNA): TGTGCCAGCACCCGACTAGCGGGGGGCCGAGATACGCAGTATTTT.

The rearrangement joins TRBV27 to TRBJ1-1; the D gene is possibly TRBD1 (6 bases). The CDR3 covers 13 residues. Trimming removed 3 bases from V and 7 bases from J, with 12 bases in between. The germline V gene encodes CDR1 MNHEY and CDR2 SMNVEV (reference sequence). The CDR3 loop reads CASSFTGRDEAFF. The CDR3 bases are TGTGCCAGCAGTTTCACAGGGAGGGATGAAGCTTTCTTT.

This chain links TRBV6-4 with TRBJ2-1; 9 bases fit TRBD2. V was pared by 6 bases and J by 7 bases, with 13 bases of the junction left unmatched. This CDR3 is built from 16 residues. Per germline, CDR1 MRHNA and CDR2 SNTAGT. The CDR3 spells CASSRSLTSGDNEQFF. The CDR3 DNA follows: TGTGCCAGCAGCCGCTCCCTGACTAGCGGCGATAATGAGCAGTTCTTC.

DNA for the CDR3: TGTGCCAGCAGTAACCTGAGACAGGGGCTAGGCTACACCTTC. Protein: CASSNLRQGLGYTF. The chain has TRBV28 and TRBJ1-2; the match to TRBD1 covers 8 bases. The CDR3 loop spans 14 amino acids. Germline V gene data show CDR1 as MDHEN and CDR2 as SYDVKM. Trimming took 5 bases from V and 8 from J; bases not matched to a gene: 10.

The chain is built from TRBV29-1 and TRBJ2-7; maybe TRBD1 (6 bases). Germline CDR1 is SQVTM and CDR2 is ANQGSEA. The length of the CDR3 is 13 residues. Trimming stripped 6 bases from V and 4 bases from J, with 16 bases between. The CDR3: CSVTGLGIYEQYF. The CDR3 coding sequence is TGCAGCGTGACAGGTTTGGGGATTTACGAGCAGTACTTC.

The chain is built from TRBV9 and TRBJ1-1, with 9 positions matching TRBD1. Germline values: CDR1 SGDLS, CDR2 YYNGEE. The CDR3 sequence is 15 residues long. The J segment lost 3 bases and the V segment lost 3 bases, leaving 6 bases of the junction unmatched. The CDR3: CASSGKQGAYTEAFF. The CDR3 region has the DNA TGTGCCAGCAGCGGAAAACAGGGGGCGTACACTGAAGCTTTCTTT.

V gene TRBV27 combines with J gene TRBJ2-5; 11 bases map to TRBD2. Germline V gives CDR1 MNHEY, CDR2 SMNVEV (reference sequence). After removal of 10 bases from V and 11 bases from J, the junction contained 12 bases not matched to a gene. CDR3 length: 13 amino acids. The CDR3 sequence is CATAGSGGAGQYF. The CDR3 DNA sequence: TGTGCCACCGCGGGTAGCGGGGGGGCCGGGCAGTACTTC.

There are a few counts of this clone. J is TRBJ2-7 and V is TRBV28; tentatively, D is TRBD1 (7 bases). CDR3 length: 14 residues. Trimming took off 6 bases at V and 5 bases at J, with 17 bases between the two ends. Per the germline V gene, CDR1 is MDHEN and CDR2 is SYDVKM. CDR3 DNA sequence: TGTGCCAGCAGAGCAGGGGGGCTCTTCCACGAGCAGTACTTC. Protein product: CASRAGGLFHEQYF.

This rearrangement joins TRBV5-1 to TRBJ2-1; perhaps TRBD1 as D (5 bases). Germline V gene data show CDR1 as SGHRS and CDR2 as YFSETQ. The V gene lost 1 base and the J gene lost 7 bases, with 18 bases spanning the gap. The CDR3 totals 16 residues. CDR3 sequence reads: CASSLLGAQVINEQFF. The CDR3 nucleotides read TGCGCCAGCAGCTTGTTAGGGGCACAGGTAATAAATGAGCAGTTCTTC.

The V call is TRBV7-9, the J call TRBJ2-1, with 9 nucleotides matching TRBD1. The CDR3 consists of 14 residues. CDR1 is SEHNR, CDR2 FQNEAQ, per germline (reference sequence). J was trimmed by 9 bases and V by 6 bases; bases with no gene match: 9. The CDR3 DNA sequence: TGTGCCAGCAGTTCGGGACAGGGTTTTTCTGAGCAGTTCTTC. It codes for CASSSGQGFSEQFF.

This clone was seen only a few times. The chain recombines TRBV28 with TRBJ2-7, with 7 positions matching TRBD1. V lost 2 bases to trimming and J lost 0 bases; unmatched junction nucleotides: 7. Looked up from germline, CDR1 is MDHEN and CDR2 is SYDVKM. CDR3 length: 16 amino acids. CDR3 in amino acids: CASSLLAGGSSYEQYF. CDR3 DNA sequence: TGTGCCAGCAGTTTACTGGCAGGGGGTTCCTCCTACGAGCAGTACTTC.

This rearrangement joins TRBV19 to TRBJ2-3; possible D gene TRBD2, 5 bases. There are 13 residues in the CDR3. Germline CDR1 reads LNHDA; CDR2 reads SQIVND (reference sequence). V lost 6 bases, J lost 2 bases, and 9 bases lay in between. The CDR3 region is CASSTSFTDTQYF. In DNA form, the CDR3 reads TGTGCCAGTAGCACTAGTTTCACAGATACGCAGTATTTT.